This T cell receptor (beta chain) was found in a study of T cells in Graves' hyperthyroidism and ophthalmopathy. Researchers took RNA transcripts and amplified the TCR beta CDR3 regions from them. Carried out on the TCR CDR3, a first-round RT-PCR used the HTBI primer set. MiXCR, applied by TCRdb to the multiplex PCR reads, yields one record per CDR3 protein. The sample lists over 500,000 distinct CDR3 sequences, about 15% occurring once. The ends were cut back, 1 base at V and 7 bases at J, with 8 bases in the middle. Germline lookup yields CDR1 SEHNR and CDR2 FQNEAQ (reference sequence). The CDR3 length is 14 residues. Ophthalmopathy patients all had a Clinical Activity Score of at least 3, a NOSPECS grade of at least 4 and disease under 3 months old. This clonotype was seen a few times.

Material: blood. The origin of this receptor is a woman under 30 with Graves' ophthalmopathy. The genes are TRBV7-9 and TRBJ1-6; no firm D call. CDR3 amino acids: CASSLVQPNSPLHF. In DNA form, the CDR3 reads TGTGCCAGCAGCTTAGTACAGCCAAATTCACCCCTCCACTTT.